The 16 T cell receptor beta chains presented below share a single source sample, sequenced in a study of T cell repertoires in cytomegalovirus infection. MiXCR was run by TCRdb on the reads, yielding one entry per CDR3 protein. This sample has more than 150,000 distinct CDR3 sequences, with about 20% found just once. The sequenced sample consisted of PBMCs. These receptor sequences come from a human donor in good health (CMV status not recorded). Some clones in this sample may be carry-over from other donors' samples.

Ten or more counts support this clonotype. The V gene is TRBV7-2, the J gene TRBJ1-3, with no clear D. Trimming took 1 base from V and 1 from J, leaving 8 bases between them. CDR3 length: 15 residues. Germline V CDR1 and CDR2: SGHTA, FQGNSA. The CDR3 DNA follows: TGTGCCAGCAGCTTAGATCCGGCTTCTGGAAACACCATATATTTT. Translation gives CASSLDPASGNTIYF.

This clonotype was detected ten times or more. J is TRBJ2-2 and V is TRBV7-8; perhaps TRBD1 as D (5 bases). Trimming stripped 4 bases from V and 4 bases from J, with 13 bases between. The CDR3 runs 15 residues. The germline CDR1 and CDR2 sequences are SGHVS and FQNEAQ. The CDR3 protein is CASSSMGRATGELFF. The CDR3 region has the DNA TGTGCCAGCAGCTCTATGGGCAGGGCCACCGGGGAGCTGTTTTTT.

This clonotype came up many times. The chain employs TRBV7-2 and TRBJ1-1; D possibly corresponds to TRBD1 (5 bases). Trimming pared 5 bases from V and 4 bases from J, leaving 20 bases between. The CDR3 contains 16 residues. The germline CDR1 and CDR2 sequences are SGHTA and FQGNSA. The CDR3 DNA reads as TGTGCCAGCAGCCCCCCGCCTGAGGGGCGGGGCACTGAAGCTTTCTTT. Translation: CASSPPPEGRGTEAFF.

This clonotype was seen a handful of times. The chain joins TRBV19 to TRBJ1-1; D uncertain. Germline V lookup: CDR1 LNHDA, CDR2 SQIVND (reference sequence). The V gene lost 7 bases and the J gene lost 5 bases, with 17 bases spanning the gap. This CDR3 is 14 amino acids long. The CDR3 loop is CASKPDGIVTEAFF. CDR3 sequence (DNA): TGTGCCAGTAAACCCGACGGGATTGTGACTGAAGCTTTCTTT.

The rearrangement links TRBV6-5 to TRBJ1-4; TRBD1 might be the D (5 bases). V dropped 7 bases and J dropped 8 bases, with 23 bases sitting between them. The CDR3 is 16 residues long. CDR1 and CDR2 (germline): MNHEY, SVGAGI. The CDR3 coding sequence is TGTGCCAGCAAAACCCGCTTGGGGCGAGGCAGGGAAAAACTGTTTTTT. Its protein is CASKTRLGRGREKLFF.

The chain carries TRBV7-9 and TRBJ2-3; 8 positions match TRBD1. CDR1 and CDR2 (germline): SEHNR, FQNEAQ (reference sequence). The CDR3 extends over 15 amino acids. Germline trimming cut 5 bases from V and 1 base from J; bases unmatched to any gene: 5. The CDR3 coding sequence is TGTGCCAGCAGCCCACCGACAGGGGGCACAGATACGCAGTATTTT. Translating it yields CASSPPTGGTDTQYF.

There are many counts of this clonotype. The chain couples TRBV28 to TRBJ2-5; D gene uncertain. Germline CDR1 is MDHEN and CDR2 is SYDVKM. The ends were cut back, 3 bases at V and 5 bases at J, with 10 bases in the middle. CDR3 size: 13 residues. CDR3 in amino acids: CASSFVEIETQYF. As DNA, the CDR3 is TGTGCCAGCAGTTTTGTGGAAATCGAGACCCAGTACTTC. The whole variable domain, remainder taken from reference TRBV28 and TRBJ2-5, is DVKVTQSSRYLVKRTGEKVFLECVQDMDHENMFWYRQDPGLGLRLIYFSYDVKMKEKGDIPEGYSVSREKKERFSLILESASTNQTSMYLCASSFVEIETQYFGPGTRLLVL.

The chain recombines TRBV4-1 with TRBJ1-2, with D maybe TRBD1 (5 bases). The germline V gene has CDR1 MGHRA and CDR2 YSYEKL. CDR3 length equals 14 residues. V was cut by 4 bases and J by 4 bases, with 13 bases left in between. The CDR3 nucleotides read TGCGCCAGCAGCCTGAGAACTGGGACCTATGGCTACACCTTC. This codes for CASSLRTGTYGYTF.

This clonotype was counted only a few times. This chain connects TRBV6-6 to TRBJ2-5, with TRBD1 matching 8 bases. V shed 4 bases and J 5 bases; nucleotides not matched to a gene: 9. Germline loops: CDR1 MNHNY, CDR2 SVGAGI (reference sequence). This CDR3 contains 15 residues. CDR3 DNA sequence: TGTGCCAGCAGTTTCCCCGGACAGGGTGGGGAGACCCAGTACTTC. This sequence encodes CASSFPGQGGETQYF.

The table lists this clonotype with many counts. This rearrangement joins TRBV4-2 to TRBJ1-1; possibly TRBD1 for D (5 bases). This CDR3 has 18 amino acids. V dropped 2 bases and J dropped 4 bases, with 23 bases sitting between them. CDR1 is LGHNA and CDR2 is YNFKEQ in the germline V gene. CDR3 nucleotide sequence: TGTGCCAGCAGCCAATACTGGAGACGGTGGGGGTCGGGCACTGAAGCTTTCTTT. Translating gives CASSQYWRRWGSGTEAFF.

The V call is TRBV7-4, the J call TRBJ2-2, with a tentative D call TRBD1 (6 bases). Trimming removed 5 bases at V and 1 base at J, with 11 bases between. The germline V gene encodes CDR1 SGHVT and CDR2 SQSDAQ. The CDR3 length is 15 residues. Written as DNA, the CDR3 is TGTGCCAGCAGCGACGGGACAAGGAACACCGGGGAGCTGTTTTTT. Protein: CASSDGTRNTGELFF.

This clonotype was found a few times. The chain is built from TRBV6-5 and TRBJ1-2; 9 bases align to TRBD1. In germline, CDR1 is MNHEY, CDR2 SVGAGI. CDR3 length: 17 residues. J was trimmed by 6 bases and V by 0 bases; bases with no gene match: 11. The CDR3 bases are TGTGCCAGCAGTTACTCGACAGGGGGAGGCTTTCCGAATGGCTACACCTTC. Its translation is CASSYSTGGGFPNGYTF.

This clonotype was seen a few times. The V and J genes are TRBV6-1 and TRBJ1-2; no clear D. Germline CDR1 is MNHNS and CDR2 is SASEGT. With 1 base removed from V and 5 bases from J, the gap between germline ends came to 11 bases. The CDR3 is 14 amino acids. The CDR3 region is CASSEGEVLYGYTF. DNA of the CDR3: TGTGCCAGCAGTGAAGGGGAAGTTTTATATGGCTACACCTTC.

The CDR3 protein is CASSEDAGPEQPQHF. The CDR3 coding sequence is TGTGCCAGCAGCGAGGATGCAGGACCAGAACAGCCCCAGCATTTT. This chain connects TRBV9 to TRBJ1-5; D uncertain. Germline CDR1 SGDLS, CDR2 YYNGEE. The ends were cut back, 3 bases at V and 7 bases at J, with 17 bases in the middle. The CDR3 is 15 residues long.

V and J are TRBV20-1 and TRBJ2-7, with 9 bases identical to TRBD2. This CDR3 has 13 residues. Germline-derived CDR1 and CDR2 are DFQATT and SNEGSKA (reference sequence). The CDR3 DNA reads TGCAGCTCTGCCGGGACTAGCTCGTACGAGCAGTACTTC. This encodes CSSAGTSSYEQYF.

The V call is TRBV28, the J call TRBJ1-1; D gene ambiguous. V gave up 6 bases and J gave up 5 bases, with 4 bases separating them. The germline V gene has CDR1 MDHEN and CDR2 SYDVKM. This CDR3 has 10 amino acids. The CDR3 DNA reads TGTGCCAGCAGAGAGACTGAAGCTTTCTTT. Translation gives CASRETEAFF. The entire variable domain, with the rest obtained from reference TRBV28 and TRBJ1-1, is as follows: DVKVTQSSRYLVKRTGEKVFLECVQDMDHENMFWYRQDPGLGLRLIYFSYDVKMKEKGDIPEGYSVSREKKERFSLILESASTNQTSMYLCASRETEAFFGQGTRLTVV.